These T cell receptor beta chains were read from a single sample in a study of shared clonotypes between healthy human individuals. The protocol was immunoSEQ multiplex PCR, while the TCRdb copy is restricted to in-frame clones and leaves out a portion. This table has fewer than 2.5 million clones, roughly 93% appearing once. Specimen: naive CD4+ T cells from PBMCs. All receptors come from a man aged 18 to 29 in good health. Some clones in this sample may be carry-over from other donors' samples. Each CDR3 is given with its conserved first and last residue. The order of the fields is D gene, J gene, V gene, clone size, CDR3 protein, CDR3 DNA. D genes are given only for firm matches. Rows may omit the clone size; those that give it use once, few, many or a size class.

TRBD2	TRBJ2-3	TRBV7-8	.	CASSSSGFPDTQYF	TGTGCCAGCAGCTCTAGCGGATTCCCAGATACGCAGTATTTT
.	TRBJ1-1	TRBV2	.	CATFKWRDTEAFF	TGTGCCACCTTTAAGTGGAGGGACACTGAAGCTTTCTTT
.	TRBJ1-4	TRBV18	once	CASSPPGFSDNEKLFF	TGTGCCAGCTCACCACCGGGATTTTCCGACAATGAAAAACTGTTTTTT
.	TRBJ1-2	TRBV28	.	CASTSGEINYGYTF	TGTGCCAGCACCTCAGGAGAGATCAACTATGGCTACACCTTC
.	TRBJ2-1	TRBV7-6	.	CASSLEATSSYNEQFF	TGTGCCAGCAGCTTAGAAGCGACGAGCTCCTACAATGAGCAGTTCTTC
.	TRBJ1-1	TRBV29-1	.	CSVYRTIPQGRNTEAFF	TGCAGCGTCTACCGAACTATCCCCCAGGGGAGGAACACTGAAGCTTTCTTT
TRBD1	TRBJ1-3	TRBV18	.	CASSPVSGTGRGNTIYF	TGTGCCAGCTCACCTGTCTCCGGGACAGGGAGGGGAAACACCATATATTTT
TRBD1	TRBJ1-1	TRBV29-1	.	CSVDRGTGGTEAFF	TGCAGCGTTGATCGCGGGACAGGGGGCACTGAAGCTTTCTTT
.	TRBJ2-1	TRBV20-1	.	CSASSVYEQFF	TGCAGTGCCAGTTCAGTTTATGAGCAGTTCTTC
TRBD2	TRBJ2-3	TRBV28	.	CASNGSGRSDTQYF	TGTGCCAGCAATGGTAGCGGGAGATCAGATACGCAGTATTTT
.	TRBJ2-1	TRBV7-2	.	CASSLVSGLQFF	TGTGCCAGCAGCTTAGTAAGCGGATTACAGTTCTTC
.	TRBJ2-6	TRBV9	.	CASSVGGSGANVLTF	TGTGCCAGCAGCGTAGGTGGGTCCGGGGCCAACGTCCTGACTTTC
.	TRBJ1-4	TRBV5-1	once	CASSLVGLGEKLFF	TGCGCCAGCAGCTTGGTGGGGCTGGGTGAAAAACTGTTTTTT
.	TRBJ1-2	TRBV10-2	.	CASMGGVSMGYTF	TGCGCCAGCATGGGCGGGGTCTCTATGGGCTACACCTTC
.	TRBJ1-5	TRBV28	.	CASSLHRIGQQEHF	TGTGCCAGCAGTTTGCATAGGATAGGTCAACAGGAACATTTT
TRBD2	TRBJ2-1	TRBV5-1	.	CASSLATAGGPHNEQFF	TGCGCCAGCAGCTTGGCCACGGCGGGAGGGCCTCACAATGAGCAGTTCTTC
TRBD1	TRBJ2-2	TRBV18	.	CASSPLPGQVTGELFF	TGTGCCAGCTCACCCCTACCGGGACAGGTGACCGGGGAGCTGTTTTTT
.	TRBJ2-7	TRBV28	.	CASSLSSTGQYF	TGTGCCAGCAGTTTATCCTCAACGGGGCAGTACTTC
.	TRBJ2-2	TRBV10-3	.	CAISFGRNTGELFF	TGTGCCATCAGCTTCGGACGGAACACCGGGGAGCTGTTTTTT
.	TRBJ2-5	TRBV7-2	.	CASRLGGDQETQYF	TGTGCCAGCAGACTAGGCGGGGACCAAGAGACCCAGTACTTC
.	TRBJ2-2	TRBV28	.	CASSSPGKPNTGELFF	TGTGCCAGCAGTTCCCCTGGAAAACCGAACACCGGGGAGCTGTTTTTT
.	TRBJ2-1	TRBV12-5	.	CASGLVTLGDGYNEQFF	TGTGCTAGTGGTTTGGTCACCCTGGGGGACGGCTACAATGAGCAGTTCTTC
.	TRBJ2-3	TRBV5-1	.	CASSLGAGPPTMGDTQYF	TGCGCCAGCAGCTTGGGCGCAGGGCCTCCGACAATGGGGGATACGCAGTATTTT
.	TRBJ2-5	TRBV10-1	.	CASSPTEKETQYF	TGCGCCAGCAGCCCGACAGAGAAAGAGACCCAGTACTTC
.	TRBJ1-5	TRBV7-9	.	CASSTTRDNQPQHF	TGTGCCAGCAGCACAACAAGGGACAATCAGCCCCAGCATTTT